This T cell receptor beta chain was identified in a study of blood T cell repertoires in COVID-19. Study-wide context: PBMCs, B-cell-depleted T cells, or T cells were the source of the cDNA or gDNA that made up the material.

Original handling: How many nucleated cells were present was estimated from reference gene primer amplification. The repertoire was sequenced with immunoSEQ multiplex PCR; TCRdb's copy has only in-frame clones and lacks some. V, J and clone size are taken as reported in that table, and D and trimming were inferred from the DNA itself. The table lists some 200,000 clones, roughly 79% of them singletons, with 8% to 9% in the top ten. This CDR3 contains 16 residues. Germline V gene sequence: CDR1 SGHRS, CDR2 YFSETQ. Trimming stripped 3 bases from V and 4 bases from J, with 14 bases between. This study enrolled people aged roughly 18 to 100 from about two dozen US geographic areas.

The rearrangement joins TRBV5-1 to TRBJ2-6; no reliable D call. The sequenced sample was PBMCs or T cells enriched from blood (not recorded which). This receptor was taken from a woman in her 50s with acute COVID-19. The DNA for the CDR3 is TGCGCCAGCAGCTCGGTCCTAGGCACCGGGGCCAACGTCCTGACTTTC. Its translation is CASSSVLGTGANVLTF.